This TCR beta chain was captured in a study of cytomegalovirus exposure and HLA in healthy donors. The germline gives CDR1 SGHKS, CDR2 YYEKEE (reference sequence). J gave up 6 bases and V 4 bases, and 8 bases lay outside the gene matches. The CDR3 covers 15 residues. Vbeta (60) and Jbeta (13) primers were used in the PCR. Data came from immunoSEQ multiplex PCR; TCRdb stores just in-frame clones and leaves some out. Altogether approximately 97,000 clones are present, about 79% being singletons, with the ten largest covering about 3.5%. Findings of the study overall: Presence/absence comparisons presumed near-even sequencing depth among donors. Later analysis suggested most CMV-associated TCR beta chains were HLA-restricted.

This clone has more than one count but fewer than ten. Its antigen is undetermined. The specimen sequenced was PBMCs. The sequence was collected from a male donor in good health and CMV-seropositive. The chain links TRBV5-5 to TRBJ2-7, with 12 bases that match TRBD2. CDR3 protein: CASSGASGGAIEQYF. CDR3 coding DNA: TGTGCCAGCAGCGGGGCTAGCGGGGGGGCGATCGAGCAGTACTTC.